The source of this T cell receptor beta chain is a study of blood T cell repertoires in COVID-19. Turning to the study itself: The United States, Italy and Spain were the sources of the acute and convalescent COVID-19 samples. PBMCs, B-cell-depleted T cells, or T cells provided the cDNA or gDNA that made up the material.

Per the original data handling: Amplification of reference gene primers provided the estimated nucleated cell counts. Measured with immunoSEQ multiplex PCR; TCRdb has only the in-frame clones, and not every one. The V and J calls and clone size are taken from that table; D and trimming were inferred from the DNA. The sample has 250,000 to 350,000 clones; roughly 86% are singletons. CDR3 size: 16 residues. Trimming shortened V by 5 bases and J by 0 bases, and 14 bases separated the two germline ends. The V gene's germline CDR1 is SGHTA and CDR2 FQGNSA. The TCR comes from a woman aged 45-60 years with acute or convalescent COVID-19. The J gene is TRBJ2-4, the V gene TRBV7-2; perhaps TRBD2 as D (5 bases). Material: peripheral blood. The CDR3 here is CASSEGPTIAKNIQYF. The CDR3 nucleotides are TGTGCCAGCAGCGAAGGACCGACTATAGCCAAAAACATTCAGTACTTC. Drawing the rest from reference TRBV7-2 and TRBJ2-4, the complete variable domain is GAGVSQSPSNKVTEKGKDVELRCDPISGHTALYWYRQSLGQGLEFLIYFQGNSAPDKSGLPSDRFSAERTGGSVSTLTIQRTQQEDSAVYLCASSEGPTIAKNIQYFGAGTRLSVL.